This T cell receptor beta chain appears in the sequencing data of a study of blood T cells in healthy people across ages. Together with a sample-barcoded 5' primer, a J-beta primer mix was included in a second PCR lasting about 7 to 11 cycles. A single record per CDR3 protein comes from TCRdb applying MiXCR to the 5' RACE reads. The repertoire holds about 800,000 distinct CDR3 sequences, with approximately 25% as singletons. CDR1 and CDR2 from the germline V gene are LGHNA and YSLEER. The CDR3 consists of 15 residues. J lost 2 bases, V lost 1 base, and 5 bases had no gene match. These sequences were also reported in another study, on T cells of mothers and their children.

The receptor was isolated from a boy aged 5-17 years in good health. Input material: blood. This chain joins TRBV4-3 and TRBJ2-7, with 7 bases matching TRBD1. This chain's CDR3 is CASSQGPGTAYEQYF. In DNA form, the CDR3 reads TGCGCCAGCAGCCAAGGCCCAGGGACAGCCTACGAGCAGTACTTC.